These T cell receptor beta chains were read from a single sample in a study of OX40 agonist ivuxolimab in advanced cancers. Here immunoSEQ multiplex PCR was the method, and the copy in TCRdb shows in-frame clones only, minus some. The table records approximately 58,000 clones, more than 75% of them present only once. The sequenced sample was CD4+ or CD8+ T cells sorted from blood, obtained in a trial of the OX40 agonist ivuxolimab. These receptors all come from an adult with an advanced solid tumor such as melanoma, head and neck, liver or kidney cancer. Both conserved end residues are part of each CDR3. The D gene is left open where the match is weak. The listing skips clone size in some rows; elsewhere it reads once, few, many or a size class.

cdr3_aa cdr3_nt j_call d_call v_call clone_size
CASSPKSGHTDTQYF TGTGCCAGCAGCCCTAAATCAGGGCATACAGATACGCAGTATTTT TRBJ2-3 . TRBV7-9 .
CASRSGTNYGYTF TGCGCCAGCAGGTCCGGGACTAACTATGGCTACACCTTC TRBJ1-2 . TRBV5-1 .
CASSEGVIGGRLNTEAFF TGTGCCAGCAGTGAAGGAGTCATTGGGGGACGGCTGAACACTGAAGCTTTCTTT TRBJ1-1 . TRBV6-1 few
CASSAGGRAYGYTF TGTGCCAGCAGCGCTGGGGGTAGGGCCTATGGCTACACCTTC TRBJ1-2 . TRBV9 .
CASSLRGHGYTF TGTGCCAGCAGCTTAAGGGGGCATGGCTACACCTTC TRBJ1-2 TRBD1 TRBV7-9 .
CASSLMALRYSDTQYF TGTGCCAGCAGTTTAATGGCCCTAAGATACTCAGATACGCAGTATTTT TRBJ2-3 . TRBV28 .
CASSQLDRNQPQHF TGCGCCAGCAGCCAACTCGACAGGAATCAGCCCCAGCATTTT TRBJ1-5 . TRBV4-1 .
CASSPTQTSVEQYF TGTGCCAGCTCACCCACCCAGACTAGCGTGGAGCAGTACTTC TRBJ2-7 TRBD2 TRBV18 few
CAWSVLGIGYTF TGTGCCTGGAGTGTACTAGGGATCGGCTACACCTTC TRBJ1-2 . TRBV30 .
CASRRDRVNYGYTF TGTGCCAGCAGACGGGACAGGGTTAACTATGGCTACACCTTC TRBJ1-2 TRBD1 TRBV27 .
CASSLGGGYEQYF TGTGCCAGCAGTCTGGGGGGAGGCTACGAGCAGTACTTC TRBJ2-7 . TRBV6-5 .
CASSANSGANVLTF TGTGCCAGCAGCGCCAACTCTGGGGCCAACGTCCTGACTTTC TRBJ2-6 . TRBV9 .
CASSVQVNTGELFF TGTGCCAGCAGTGTCCAGGTGAACACCGGGGAGCTGTTTTTT TRBJ2-2 . TRBV2 .
CARVGLAGGNEQFF TGTGCCAGAGTGGGACTAGCGGGGGGGAATGAGCAGTTCTTC TRBJ2-1 . TRBV21-1 .
CASSKGQSYEQYF TGTGCCAGCAGCAAGGGACAGAGCTACGAGCAGTACTTC TRBJ2-7 TRBD1 TRBV5-8 .
CAWSPGRSPLHF TGTGCCTGGAGTCCGGGTCGTTCACCCCTCCACTTT TRBJ1-6 . TRBV30 few
CASSLGTSGVYEQYF TGCGCCAGCAGCTTGGGCACTAGCGGGGTTTACGAGCAGTACTTC TRBJ2-7 TRBD2 TRBV5-1 .
CAWARDQYNEQFF TGTGCCTGGGCCCGAGACCAATACAATGAGCAGTTCTTC TRBJ2-1 . TRBV30 .
CSVEGLASSTGELFF TGCAGCGTTGAAGGACTAGCGAGTTCCACCGGGGAGCTGTTTTTT TRBJ2-2 TRBD2 TRBV29-1 .
CATSRGSLSTDTQYF TGTGCCACCAGCAGAGGTAGCTTAAGCACAGATACGCAGTATTTT TRBJ2-3 . TRBV15 .
CASRPTGPMNTEAFF TGTGCCAGTAGGCCGACAGGACCTATGAACACTGAAGCTTTCTTT TRBJ1-1 . TRBV19 once
CASTRTDTQYF TGTGCCAGCACCCGGACTGATACGCAGTATTTT TRBJ2-3 . TRBV28 .
CASSSGLGQETQYF TGCGCCAGCAGCTCGGGACTAGGCCAAGAGACCCAGTACTTC TRBJ2-5 TRBD2 TRBV5-1 .
CASSINGQGAGGELFF TGTGCCAGCAGCATAAATGGACAGGGGGCCGGCGGGGAGCTGTTTTTT TRBJ2-2 TRBD1 TRBV2 .
CASSVRTEKLFF TGTGCCAGCAGCGTTAGGACCGAAAAACTGTTTTTT TRBJ1-4 . TRBV2 .
CASSTRTSWETEAFF TGTGCCAGCAGCACACGGACAAGTTGGGAGACTGAAGCTTTCTTT TRBJ1-1 . TRBV7-2 once
CASSPPGLAGGPTDTQYF TGTGCCAGCAGCCCCCCAGGGCTAGCGGGAGGGCCCACAGATACGCAGTATTTT TRBJ2-3 TRBD2 TRBV7-9 .
CAWLRTSGGTDTQYF TGTGCCTGGCTCAGGACTAGCGGGGGAACAGATACGCAGTATTTT TRBJ2-3 TRBD2 TRBV30 .
CASRAVESSYEQYF TGTGCCAGCAGGGCGGTCGAATCTTCCTACGAGCAGTACTTC TRBJ2-7 . TRBV6-6 .
CASSQVDLRPGNEQFF TGCGCCAGCAGCCAGGTCGACCTCCGGCCAGGAAATGAGCAGTTCTTC TRBJ2-1 . TRBV4-3 .
CASSPSGANVLTF TGTGCCAGCAGCCCGAGCGGGGCCAACGTCCTGACTTTC TRBJ2-6 . TRBV7-9 .
CASRRDRGDTEAFF TGTGCCAGCAGGCGGGACAGGGGCGACACTGAAGCTTTCTTT TRBJ1-1 TRBD1 TRBV27 .
CASRTSGGQQYF TGTGCCAGCAGGACTAGCGGGGGACAGCAGTATTTT TRBJ2-3 TRBD2 TRBV2 .
CSASPSFEQYF TGCAGTGCTAGCCCTTCCTTCGAGCAGTACTTC TRBJ2-7 . TRBV20-1 few
CASSDYEQYF TGTGCCAGCAGCGACTACGAGCAGTACTTC TRBJ2-7 . TRBV28 .
CASSRQRVTEAFF TGTGCCAGCAGTCGACAGAGGGTCACTGAAGCTTTCTTT TRBJ1-1 . TRBV27 .
CASSPLTAKVFSSYNSPLHF TGTGCCAGCAGCCCTTTGACAGCCAAAGTTTTCAGCTCCTATAATTCACCCCTCCACTTT TRBJ1-6 . TRBV7-6 .
CASSQTGNPEQYF TGCGCCAGCAGCCAAACAGGGAATCCCGAGCAGTACTTC TRBJ2-7 . TRBV4-1 .
CASSLGGAPYGYTF TGTGCCAGCAGCTTAGGGGGGGCCCCTTATGGCTACACCTTC TRBJ1-2 . TRBV7-2 once
CASSLAVRQNTEAFF TGCGCCAGCAGCTTGGCGGTCAGACAAAACACTGAAGCTTTCTTT TRBJ1-1 . TRBV5-1 .
CASSPGLYSYNEQFF TGTGCCAGCAGCCCCGGACTATACTCCTACAATGAGCAGTTCTTC TRBJ2-1 . TRBV7-3 .
CASSLNGNEQYF TGTGCCAGCAGCTTAAACGGGAACGAGCAGTACTTC TRBJ2-7 . TRBV11-3 .
CASSPPTGKDNEQFF TGTGCCAGCTCACCACCGACAGGGAAGGACAATGAGCAGTTCTTC TRBJ2-1 TRBD1 TRBV18 .
CAIRGTGGENEQFF TGTGCCATCAGGGGGACAGGGGGGGAAAATGAGCAGTTCTTC TRBJ2-1 TRBD1 TRBV10-3 .
CASSLAQGLGNTIYF TGTGCCAGCAGCTTAGCGCAGGGCCTCGGAAACACCATATATTTT TRBJ1-3 . TRBV7-9 .
CASNLNEQFF TGTGCCAGCAATCTCAATGAGCAGTTCTTC TRBJ2-1 . TRBV2 .
CASSQLSLIPGGPYEQYF TGCGCCAGCAGCCAACTTAGCCTGATACCAGGAGGTCCTTACGAGCAGTACTTC TRBJ2-7 . TRBV4-1 .
CASSLSQGQETQYF TGTGCCAGCAGTTTATCACAGGGTCAAGAGACCCAGTACTTC TRBJ2-5 . TRBV27 .
CASSLEGSNQPQHF TGTGCCAGCAGCTTAGAAGGCTCCAATCAGCCCCAGCATTTT TRBJ1-5 . TRBV5-5 .
CASSSDSQETQYF TGTGCCAGCAGCTCTGACAGTCAAGAGACCCAGTACTTC TRBJ2-5 . TRBV7-6 .
CSVSRNSYEQYF TGCAGCGTCTCTAGAAACAGCTACGAGCAGTACTTC TRBJ2-7 . TRBV29-1 few
CAWSVGGTGPNEQFF TGTGCCTGGAGTGTGGGCGGGACCGGGCCCAATGAGCAGTTCTTC TRBJ2-1 . TRBV30 .
CASSIGGSRGYTF TGTGCCAGTAGTATAGGCGGGTCCCGCGGCTACACCTTC TRBJ1-2 . TRBV19 .
CSVEPTRETQYF TGCAGCGTTGAACCCACGAGAGAGACCCAGTACTTC TRBJ2-5 . TRBV29-1 .
CASSLGAGGIDSGANVLTF TGTGCCAGCAGCTTAGGGGCAGGGGGCATCGATTCTGGGGCCAACGTCCTGACTTTC TRBJ2-6 TRBD1 TRBV7-9 .
CASSLGGGDIQYF TGTGCCAGCAGCTTAGGCGGAGGGGACATTCAGTACTTC TRBJ2-4 . TRBV7-3 .
CASSPRVNTEAFF TGCGCCAGCAGCCCAAGGGTGAACACTGAAGCTTTCTTT TRBJ1-1 . TRBV5-1 once
CASSLSGGSGSYNEQFF TGTGCCAGTAGCCTAAGCGGGGGATCGGGCTCCTACAATGAGCAGTTCTTC TRBJ2-1 TRBD2 TRBV19 .
CASSERPPGHMSSGNTIYF TGTGCCAGCAGTGAGCGTCCTCCGGGACACATGAGCTCTGGAAACACCATATATTTT TRBJ1-3 . TRBV6-1 once